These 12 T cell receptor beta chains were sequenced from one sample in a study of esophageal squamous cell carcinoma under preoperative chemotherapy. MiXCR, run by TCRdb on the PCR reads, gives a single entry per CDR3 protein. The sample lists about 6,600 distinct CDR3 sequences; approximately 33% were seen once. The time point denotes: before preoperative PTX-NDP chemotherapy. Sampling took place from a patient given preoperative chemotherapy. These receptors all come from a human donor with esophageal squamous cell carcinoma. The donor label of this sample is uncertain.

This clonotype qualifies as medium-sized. The CDR3 here is CASILAGATGEQYF. The CDR3 bases are TGCGCCAGCATCCTAGCGGGAGCTACGGGCGAGCAGTACTTC. The rearrangement links TRBV10-2 to TRBJ2-5, with 10 bases identical to TRBD2. The J call may be in error: the DNA end matches TRBJ2-7 better. This CDR3 contains 14 residues. Germline CDR1 WSHSY, CDR2 SAAADI.

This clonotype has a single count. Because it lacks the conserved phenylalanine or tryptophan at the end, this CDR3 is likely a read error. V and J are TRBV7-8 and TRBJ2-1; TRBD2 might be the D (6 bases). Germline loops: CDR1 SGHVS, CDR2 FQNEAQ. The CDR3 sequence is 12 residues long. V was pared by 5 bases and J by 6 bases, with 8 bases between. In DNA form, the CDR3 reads TGTGCCAGCAGCGCGCGGGGCAATGAGCAGTTCTGC. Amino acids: CASSARGNEQFC.

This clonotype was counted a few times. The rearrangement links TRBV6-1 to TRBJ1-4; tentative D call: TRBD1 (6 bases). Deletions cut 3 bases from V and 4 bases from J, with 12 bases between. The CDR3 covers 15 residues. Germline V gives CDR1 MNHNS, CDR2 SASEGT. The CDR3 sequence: CASSDGGKVNEKLFF. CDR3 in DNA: TGTGCCAGCAGTGATGGGGGCAAGGTTAATGAAAAACTGTTTTTT.

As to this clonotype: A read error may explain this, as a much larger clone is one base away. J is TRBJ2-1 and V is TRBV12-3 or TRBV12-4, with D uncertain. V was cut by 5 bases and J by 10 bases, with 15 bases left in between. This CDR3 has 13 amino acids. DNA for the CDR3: TGTGCCAGCAGTGTTGCCCTCCCCTACGAGCAGTTCTTC. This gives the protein CASSVALPYEQFF.

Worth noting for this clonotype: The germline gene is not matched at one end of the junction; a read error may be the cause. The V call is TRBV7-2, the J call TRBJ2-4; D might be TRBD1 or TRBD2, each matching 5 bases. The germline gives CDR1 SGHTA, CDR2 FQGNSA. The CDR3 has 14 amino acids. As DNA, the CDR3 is TGTGCCAGCAGCTCCAGAGGGACCCAAGGGACCCAGTTGTTC. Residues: CASSSRGTQGTQLF.

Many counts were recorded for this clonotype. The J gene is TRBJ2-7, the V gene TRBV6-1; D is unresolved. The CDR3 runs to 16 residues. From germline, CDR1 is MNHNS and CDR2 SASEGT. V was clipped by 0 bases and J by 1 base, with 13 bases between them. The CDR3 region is CASSEAAADVSYEQYF. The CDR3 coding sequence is TGTGCCAGCAGTGAAGCGGCCGCCGATGTTTCCTACGAGCAGTACTTC.

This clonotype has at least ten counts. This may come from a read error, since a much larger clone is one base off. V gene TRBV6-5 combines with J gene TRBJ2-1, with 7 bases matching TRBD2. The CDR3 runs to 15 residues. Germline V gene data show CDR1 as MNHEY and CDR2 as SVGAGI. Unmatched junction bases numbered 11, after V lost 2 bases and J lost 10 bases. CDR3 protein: CASSYLPGGSYEQFF. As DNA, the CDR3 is TGTGCCAGCAGTTACCTCCCGGGAGGATCCTACGAGCAGTTCTTC.

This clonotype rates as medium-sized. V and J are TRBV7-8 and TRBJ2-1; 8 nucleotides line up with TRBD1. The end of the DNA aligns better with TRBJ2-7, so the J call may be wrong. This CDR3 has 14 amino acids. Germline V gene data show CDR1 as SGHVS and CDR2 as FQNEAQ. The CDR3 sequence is CASSFWQGAAEQYF. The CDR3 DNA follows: TGTGCCAGCAGCTTTTGGCAGGGGGCCGCCGAGCAGTACTTC.

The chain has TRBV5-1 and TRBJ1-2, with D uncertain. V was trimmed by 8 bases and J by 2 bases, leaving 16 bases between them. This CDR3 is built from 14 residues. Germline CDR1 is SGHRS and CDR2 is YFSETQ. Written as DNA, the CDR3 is TGCGCCAGTCGGGCCCATGCGGGAAACTATGGCTACACCTTC. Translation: CASRAHAGNYGYTF.

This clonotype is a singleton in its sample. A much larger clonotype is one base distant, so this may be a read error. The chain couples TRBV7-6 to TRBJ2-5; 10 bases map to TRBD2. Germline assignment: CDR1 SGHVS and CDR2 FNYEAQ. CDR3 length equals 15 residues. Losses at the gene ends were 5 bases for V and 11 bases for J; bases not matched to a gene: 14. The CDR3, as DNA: TGTGCCAGCAGCCCCGTTATCAGCGGGGGGGGTGAGCAGTACTTC. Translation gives CASSPVISGGGEQYF.

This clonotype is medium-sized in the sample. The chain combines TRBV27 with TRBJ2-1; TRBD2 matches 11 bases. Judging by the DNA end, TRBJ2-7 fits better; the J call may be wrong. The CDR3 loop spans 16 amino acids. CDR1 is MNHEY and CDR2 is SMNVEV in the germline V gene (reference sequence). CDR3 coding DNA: TGTGCCAGCGGACTCCTCGGGACTAGCGGAAACAATGAGCAGTACTTC. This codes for CASGLLGTSGNNEQYF.

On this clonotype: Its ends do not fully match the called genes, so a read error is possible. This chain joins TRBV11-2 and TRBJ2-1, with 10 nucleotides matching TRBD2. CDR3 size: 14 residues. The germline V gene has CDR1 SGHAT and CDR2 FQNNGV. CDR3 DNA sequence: TGTGCCGGCAGCTCTAGCGGGGGCTGCAATGAGCAGTTCTTC. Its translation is CAGSSSGGCNEQFF.